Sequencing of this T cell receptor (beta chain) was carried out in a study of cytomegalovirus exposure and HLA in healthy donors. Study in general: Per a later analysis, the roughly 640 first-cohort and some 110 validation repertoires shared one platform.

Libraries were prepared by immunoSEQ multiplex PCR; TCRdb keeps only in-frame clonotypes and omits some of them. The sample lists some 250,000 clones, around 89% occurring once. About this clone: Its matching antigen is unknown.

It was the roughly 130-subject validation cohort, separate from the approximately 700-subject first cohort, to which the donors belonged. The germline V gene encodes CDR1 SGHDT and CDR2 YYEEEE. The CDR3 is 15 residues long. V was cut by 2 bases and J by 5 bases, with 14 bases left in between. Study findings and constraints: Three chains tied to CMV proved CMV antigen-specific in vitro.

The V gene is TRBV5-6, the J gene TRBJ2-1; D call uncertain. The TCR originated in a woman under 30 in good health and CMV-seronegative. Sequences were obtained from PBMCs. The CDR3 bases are TGTGCCAGCAGCTTATTGCCCGGCGGAAACAATGAGCAGTTCTTC. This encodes CASSLLPGGNNEQFF.